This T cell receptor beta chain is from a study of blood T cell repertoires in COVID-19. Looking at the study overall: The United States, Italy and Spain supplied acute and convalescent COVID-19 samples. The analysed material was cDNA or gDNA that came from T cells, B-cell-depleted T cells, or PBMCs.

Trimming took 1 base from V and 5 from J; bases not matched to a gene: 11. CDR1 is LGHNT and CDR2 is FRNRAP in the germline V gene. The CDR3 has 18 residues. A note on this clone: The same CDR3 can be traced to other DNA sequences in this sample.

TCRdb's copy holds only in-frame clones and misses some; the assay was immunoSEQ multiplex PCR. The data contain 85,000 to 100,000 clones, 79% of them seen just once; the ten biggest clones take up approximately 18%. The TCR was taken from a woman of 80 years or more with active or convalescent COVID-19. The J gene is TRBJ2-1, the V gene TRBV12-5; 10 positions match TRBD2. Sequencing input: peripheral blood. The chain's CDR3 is CASGLASGLANKDNEQFF. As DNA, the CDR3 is TGTGCTAGTGGTTTGGCTTCGGGACTAGCGAACAAGGACAATGAGCAGTTCTTC.